This T cell receptor beta chain was identified during a study of T cell responses to AZD1222 COVID-19 vaccine. Findings and limits, study-wide: Clonal diversity was possibly underestimated; the donors were predominantly white British and more often female. Spike-specific TCRs gained breadth and depth after people received two AZD1222 doses. Researchers took repertoire samples only after the peak T cell response had come.

A word on this clone: Its matching antigen is unknown.

This CDR3 has 15 amino acids. Germline V gene lookup returns CDR1 LGHNA and CDR2 YSLEER. Trimming shortened V by 4 bases and J by 4 bases, and 13 bases separated the two germline ends. Profiled with immunoSEQ multiplex PCR; TCRdb holds only in-frame clones, not every one. The data show about 87,000 clones, with 90% seen just once and approximately 9.1% held by the top ten. Here the sequenced sample was peripheral blood, taken on day 0 of AZD1222 vaccination. V and J are TRBV4-3 and TRBJ1-4; D not certain. The clonotype comes from an adult in good health. The CDR3 is CASSPSPWYNEKLFF. Here the CDR3 DNA reads TGCGCCAGCAGCCCCTCTCCCTGGTATAATGAAAAACTGTTTTTT.